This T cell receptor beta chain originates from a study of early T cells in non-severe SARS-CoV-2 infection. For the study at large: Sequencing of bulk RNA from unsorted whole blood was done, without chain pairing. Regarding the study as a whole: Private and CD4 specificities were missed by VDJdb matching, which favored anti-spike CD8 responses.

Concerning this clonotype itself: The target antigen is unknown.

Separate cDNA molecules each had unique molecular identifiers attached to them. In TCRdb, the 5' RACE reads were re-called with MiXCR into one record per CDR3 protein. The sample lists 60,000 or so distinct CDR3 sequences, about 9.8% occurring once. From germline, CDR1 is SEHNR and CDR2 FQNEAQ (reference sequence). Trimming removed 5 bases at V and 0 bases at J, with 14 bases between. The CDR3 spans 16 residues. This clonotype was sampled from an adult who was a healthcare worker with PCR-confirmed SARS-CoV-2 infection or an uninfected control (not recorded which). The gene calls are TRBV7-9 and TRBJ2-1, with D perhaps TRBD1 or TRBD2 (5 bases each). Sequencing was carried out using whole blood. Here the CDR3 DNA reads TGTGCCAGCAGCCCCGGTGGTGGGGGCTCCTACAATGAGCAGTTCTTC. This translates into CASSPGGGGSYNEQFF.